These T cell receptor beta chains were read from a single sample in a study of T cells in Graves' hyperthyroidism and ophthalmopathy. TCRdb reanalysed the multiplex PCR reads using MiXCR and keeps one entry per CDR3 protein. The table records about 680,000 distinct CDR3 sequences, 35% of them present only once. Specimen: blood. All receptors derive from a woman aged 35 to 49 with Graves' hyperthyroidism. CDR3s include the opening cysteine and the closing phenylalanine or tryptophan. The order of the fields is V gene, CDR3 length, clone size, J gene, D gene, CDR3 protein, CDR3 DNA. The D gene is left open where the match is weak. Rows give clone size only sometimes, using once, few, many, or a class for an expanded clone.

TRBV20-1	14	NA	TRBJ2-6	TRBD1	CSATGGAGANVLTF	TGCAGTGCTACAGGGGGCGCTGGGGCCAACGTCCTGACTTTC
TRBV2	15	many	TRBJ1-6	TRBD1	CASTYRGQGDSPLHF	TGTGCCAGCACCTACCGAGGACAGGGGGATTCACCCCTCCACTTT
TRBV4-3	17	few	TRBJ2-2	TRBD1	CASSQEGTGSRTGELFF	TGCGCCAGCAGCCAAGAGGGGACAGGGAGTAGGACCGGGGAGCTGTTTTTT
TRBV7-9	14	few	TRBJ1-2	NA	CASSLEGTFYGYTF	TGTGCCAGCAGCTTAGAAGGGACATTCTATGGCTACACCTTC
TRBV20-1	11	few	TRBJ1-1	NA	CSALLKGPAFF	TGCAGTGCTCTTTTAAAGGGGCCCGCTTTCTTT
TRBV11-1	14	NA	TRBJ2-1	TRBD2	CASSLLAAYNEQFF	TGTGCCAGCAGCTTACTAGCGGCCTACAATGAGCAGTTCTTC
TRBV29-1	10	NA	TRBJ2-1	NA	CSVEDNEQFF	TGCAGCGTTGAAGACAATGAGCAGTTCTTC
TRBV10-3	12	NA	TRBJ1-2	NA	CAISAQGGGDTF	TGTGCCATCAGCGCCCAGGGAGGTGGTGACACCTTC
TRBV5-8	13	few	TRBJ2-5	NA	CASSLAPGETQYF	TGTGCCAGCAGCTTGGCTCCAGGGGAGACCCAGTACTTC
TRBV10-3	14	few	TRBJ2-7	TRBD1	CAISELGTGAEQYF	TGTGCCATCAGTGAGCTGGGGACAGGGGCCGAGCAGTACTTC
TRBV7-3	13	once	TRBJ1-2	NA	CASSPNGEGGYTF	TGTGCCAGCAGCCCTAACGGGGAGGGTGGCTACACCTTC
TRBV10-3	16	many	TRBJ1-1	NA	CAISESGGTGTNEAFF	TGTGCCATCAGTGAGTCTGGGGGAACAGGGACGAATGAAGCTTTCTTT
TRBV19	13	many	TRBJ1-2	NA	CATRLDGRDGYTF	TGTGCCACCCGACTCGATGGACGGGATGGCTACACCTTC
TRBV7-6	18	NA	TRBJ2-6	NA	CASSPQGTSYSGANVLTF	TGTGCCAGCAGCCCTCAGGGGACTTCATACTCTGGGGCCAACGTCCTGACTTTC
TRBV24-1	14	many	TRBJ2-5	NA	CATSDDGAQETQYF	TGTGCCACCAGTGATGACGGGGCTCAAGAGACCCAGTACTTC
TRBV29-1	14	many	TRBJ1-1	NA	CSVLTAGGNTEAFF	TGCAGCGTGCTAACCGCCGGGGGAAACACTGAAGCTTTCTTT
TRBV6-6	18	NA	TRBJ2-6	TRBD1	CASSYQLTGGSGANVLTF	TGTGCCAGCAGTTACCAATTGACAGGGGGCTCTGGGGCCAACGTCCTGACTTTC
TRBV20-1	12	many	TRBJ1-6	NA	CSAKEGSSPLHF	TGCAGTGCTAAAGAGGGGAGCTCACCCCTCCACTTT
TRBV11-2	15	few	TRBJ2-5	TRBD2	CASSLSGAFQETQYF	TGTGCCAGCAGCTTAAGCGGGGCTTTCCAAGAGACCCAGTACTTC
TRBV28	14	few	TRBJ2-5	NA	CASSPSGSWETQYF	TGTGCCAGCAGCCCCTCCGGCAGCTGGGAGACCCAGTACTTC
TRBV19	14	many	TRBJ2-2	NA	CASSRTVGPGELFF	TGTGCCAGTAGTCGGACAGTAGGTCCCGGGGAGCTGTTTTTT
TRBV6-2/TRBV6-3	12	many	TRBJ1-2	NA	CASSGDIYGYTF	TGTGCCAGCAGTGGGGATATCTATGGCTACACCTTC
TRBV10-3	15	NA	TRBJ2-2	NA	CASSPDRVNTGELFF	TGTGCCAGCAGTCCCGACCGAGTGAACACCGGGGAGCTGTTTTTT
TRBV7-9	15	NA	TRBJ1-4	TRBD1	CASSLGQGPAGKLFF	TGTGCCAGCAGCTTAGGACAGGGCCCGGCGGGAAAACTGTTTTTT